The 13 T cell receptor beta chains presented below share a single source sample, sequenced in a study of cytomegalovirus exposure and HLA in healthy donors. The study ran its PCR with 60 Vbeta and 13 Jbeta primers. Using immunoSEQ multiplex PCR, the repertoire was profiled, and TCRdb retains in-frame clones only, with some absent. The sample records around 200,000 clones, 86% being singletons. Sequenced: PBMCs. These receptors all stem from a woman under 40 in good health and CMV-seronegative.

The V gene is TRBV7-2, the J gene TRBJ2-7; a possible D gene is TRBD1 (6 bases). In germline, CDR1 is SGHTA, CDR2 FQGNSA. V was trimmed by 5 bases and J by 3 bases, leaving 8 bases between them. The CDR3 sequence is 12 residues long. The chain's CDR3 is CASSPTGYEQYF. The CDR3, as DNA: TGTGCCAGCAGCCCGACAGGCTACGAGCAGTACTTC.

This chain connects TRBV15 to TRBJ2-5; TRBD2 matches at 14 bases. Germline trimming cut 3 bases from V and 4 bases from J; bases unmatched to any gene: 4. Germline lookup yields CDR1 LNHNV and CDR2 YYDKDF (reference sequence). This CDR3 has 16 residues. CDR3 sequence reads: CATSRGTSGSTETQYF. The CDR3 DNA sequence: TGTGCCACCAGCAGGGGGACTAGCGGGAGTACAGAGACCCAGTACTTC.

DNA for the CDR3: TGTGCCAGCTCACCGCTCCAACGCGGGACCAAAGAGAGGAACGAGCAGTACTTC. Protein product: CASSPLQRGTKERNEQYF. V and J are TRBV18 and TRBJ2-7; D possibly corresponds to TRBD2 (6 bases). Trimming took off 3 bases at V and 5 bases at J, with 26 bases between the two ends. Germline assignment: CDR1 KGHSH and CDR2 LQKENI. This CDR3 is 18 amino acids long.

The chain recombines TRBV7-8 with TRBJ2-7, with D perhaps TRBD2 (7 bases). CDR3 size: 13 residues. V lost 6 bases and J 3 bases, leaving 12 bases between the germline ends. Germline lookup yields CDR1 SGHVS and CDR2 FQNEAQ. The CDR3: CASSGGGSYEQYF. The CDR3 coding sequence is TGTGCCAGCAGTGGGGGGGGCAGCTACGAGCAGTACTTC.

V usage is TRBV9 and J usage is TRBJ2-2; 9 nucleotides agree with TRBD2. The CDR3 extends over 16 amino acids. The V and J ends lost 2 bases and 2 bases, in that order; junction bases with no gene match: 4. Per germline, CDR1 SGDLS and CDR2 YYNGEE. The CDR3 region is CASSVFSGGNTGELFF. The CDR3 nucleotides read TGTGCCAGCAGCGTGTTTAGCGGGGGTAACACCGGGGAGCTGTTTTTT.

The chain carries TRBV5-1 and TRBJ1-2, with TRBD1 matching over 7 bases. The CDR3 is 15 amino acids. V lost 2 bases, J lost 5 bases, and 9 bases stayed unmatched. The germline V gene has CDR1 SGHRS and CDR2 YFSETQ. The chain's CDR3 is CASSFTGQTLYGYTF. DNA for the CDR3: TGCGCCAGCAGCTTTACGGGACAGACTTTGTATGGCTACACCTTC.

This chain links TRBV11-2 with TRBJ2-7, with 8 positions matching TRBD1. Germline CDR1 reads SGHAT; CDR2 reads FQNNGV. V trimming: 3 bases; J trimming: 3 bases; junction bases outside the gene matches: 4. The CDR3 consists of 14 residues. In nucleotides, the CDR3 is TGTGCCAGCAGCTTGGGGACAGGACACTACGAGCAGTACTTC. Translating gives CASSLGTGHYEQYF. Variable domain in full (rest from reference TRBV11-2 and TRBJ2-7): EAGVAQSPRYKIIEKRQSVAFWCNPISGHATLYWYQQILGQGPKLLIQFQNNGVVDDSQLPKDRFSAERLKGVDSTLKIQPAKLEDSAVYLCASSLGTGHYEQYFGPGTRLTVT.

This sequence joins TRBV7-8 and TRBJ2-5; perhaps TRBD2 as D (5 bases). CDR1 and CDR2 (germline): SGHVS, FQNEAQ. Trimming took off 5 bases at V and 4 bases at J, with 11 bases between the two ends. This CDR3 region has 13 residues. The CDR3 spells CASSLDLGETQYF. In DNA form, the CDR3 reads TGTGCCAGCAGCCTGGACTTAGGAGAGACCCAGTACTTC. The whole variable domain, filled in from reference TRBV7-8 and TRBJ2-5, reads GAGVSQSPRYKVAKRGQDVALRCDPISGHVSLFWYQQALGQGPEFLTYFQNEAQLDKSGLPSDRFFAERPEGSVSTLKIQRTQQEDSAVYLCASSLDLGETQYFGPGTRLLVL.

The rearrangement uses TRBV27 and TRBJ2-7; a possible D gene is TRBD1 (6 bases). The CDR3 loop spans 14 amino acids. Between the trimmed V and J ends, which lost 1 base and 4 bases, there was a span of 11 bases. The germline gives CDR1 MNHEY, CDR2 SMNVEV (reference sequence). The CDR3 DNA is TGTGCCAGCAGTTTATACAGGGTCCCGTACGAGCAGTACTTC. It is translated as CASSLYRVPYEQYF.

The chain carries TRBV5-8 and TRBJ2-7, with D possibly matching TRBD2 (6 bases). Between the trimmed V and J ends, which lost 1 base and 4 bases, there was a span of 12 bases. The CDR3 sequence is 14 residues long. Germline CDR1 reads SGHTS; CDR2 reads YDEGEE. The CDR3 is CASSLLAGRYEQYF. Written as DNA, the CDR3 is TGTGCCAGCAGCTTGTTGGCGGGAAGGTACGAGCAGTACTTC.

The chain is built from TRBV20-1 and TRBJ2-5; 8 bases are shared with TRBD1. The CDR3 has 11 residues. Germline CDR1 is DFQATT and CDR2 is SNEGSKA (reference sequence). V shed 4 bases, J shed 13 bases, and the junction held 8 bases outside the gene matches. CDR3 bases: TGCAGTGCTAACCTAGACAGGGGAACGTACTTC. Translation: CSANLDRGTYF.

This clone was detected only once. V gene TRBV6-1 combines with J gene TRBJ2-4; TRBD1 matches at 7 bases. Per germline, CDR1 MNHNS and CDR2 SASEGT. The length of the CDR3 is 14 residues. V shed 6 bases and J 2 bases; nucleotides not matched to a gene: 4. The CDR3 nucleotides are TGTGCCAGCAGGGAGACAGGGACCAAAAACATTCAGTACTTC. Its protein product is CASRETGTKNIQYF.

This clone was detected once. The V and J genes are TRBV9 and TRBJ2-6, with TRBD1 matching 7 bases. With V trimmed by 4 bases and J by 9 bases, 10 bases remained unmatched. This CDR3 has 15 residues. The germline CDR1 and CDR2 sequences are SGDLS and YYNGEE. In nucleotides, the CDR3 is TGTGCCAGCAGCCCCCGGCGGACAGGCGGCAACGTCCTGACTTTC. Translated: CASSPRRTGGNVLTF.